These 12 T cell receptor beta chains came from one sample sequenced in a study of blood T cell repertoires in COVID-19. Only in-frame clones appear in the TCRdb table, and some are missing; sequencing was by immunoSEQ multiplex PCR. The table includes around 250,000 clones, about 82% detected once. The specimen sequenced was peripheral blood. These receptors all come from a man aged 80 or over with acute or convalescent COVID-19.

This chain links TRBV5-6 with TRBJ1-3; D gene uncertain. The germline V and J ends were trimmed by 0 bases and 0 bases, with 13 bases remaining between them. The germline gives CDR1 SGHDT, CDR2 YYEEEE. The CDR3 loop spans 17 amino acids. CDR3 region: CASSLAGPLLSGNTIYF. Written as DNA, the CDR3 is TGTGCCAGCAGCTTGGCTGGGCCGCTCCTCTCTGGAAACACCATATATTTT.

The chain has TRBV7-6 and TRBJ2-5; TRBD2 aligns across 9 bases. Germline V gives CDR1 SGHVS, CDR2 FNYEAQ. This CDR3 contains 13 residues. V was pared by 8 bases and J by 5 bases, with 6 bases of the junction left unmatched. For the CDR3, the DNA is TGTGCCAGCGTGGTAGGGACTAGCGAGACCCAGTACTTC. This translates into CASVVGTSETQYF.

The V call is TRBV18, the J call TRBJ1-5; no definite D call. The CDR3 runs to 14 residues. Trimming pared 4 bases from V and 0 bases from J, leaving 7 bases between. CDR1 and CDR2 from the germline V gene are KGHSH and LQKENI. This CDR3 is CASSHDNSNQPQHF. The CDR3 DNA reads as TGTGCCAGCTCACATGACAATAGCAATCAGCCCCAGCATTTT.

The chain couples TRBV5-1 to TRBJ2-1; possibly TRBD1 for D (6 bases). CDR3 length: 16 residues. The germline CDR1 and CDR2 sequences are SGHRS and YFSETQ. Trimming took off 3 bases at V and 8 bases at J, with 21 bases between the two ends. The CDR3 loop is CASSSAGTQNRDEQFF. CDR3 in DNA: TGCGCCAGCAGCTCAGCCGGGACACAAAACAGGGATGAGCAGTTCTTC.

V is TRBV5-1 and J is TRBJ2-5; tentatively, D is TRBD1 (9 bases). The CDR3 has 19 amino acids. Germline V gene sequence: CDR1 SGHRS, CDR2 YFSETQ. V lost 4 bases and J lost 6, with 31 bases in between. The CDR3 is CASSRTGEGSEREFKTQYF. The CDR3 DNA follows: TGCGCCAGCAGCAGGACAGGGGAGGGTTCCGAGCGGGAGTTTAAGACCCAGTACTTC.

The rearrangement uses TRBV29-1 and TRBJ2-5; D possibly corresponds to TRBD1 (5 bases). Between the trimmed V and J ends, which lost 1 base and 4 bases, there was a span of 7 bases. This CDR3 is 12 amino acids long. From germline, CDR1 is SQVTM and CDR2 ANQGSEA. DNA of the CDR3: TGCAGCGTTGAAGGGGGCGGAGAGACCCAGTACTTC. This gives the protein CSVEGGGETQYF.

This sequence joins TRBV2 and TRBJ1-5, with 7 bases fitting TRBD1. Germline V lookup: CDR1 SNHLY, CDR2 FYNNEI. CDR3 length: 14 amino acids. V was clipped by 2 bases and J by 5 bases; unmatched bases: 3. The CDR3: CASSESRGDQPQHF. The CDR3 DNA reads as TGTGCCAGCAGTGAAAGCAGGGGGGATCAGCCCCAGCATTTT.

V is TRBV28 and J is TRBJ1-5; 10 bases are shared with TRBD1. Germline values: CDR1 MDHEN, CDR2 SYDVKM. V shed 8 bases, J shed 8 bases, and the junction held 12 bases outside the gene matches. The CDR3 is made up of 15 amino acids. Here the CDR3 reads CASFRDRGVGEPQHF. The CDR3 DNA sequence: TGTGCCAGCTTCCGGGACAGGGGAGTCGGGGAGCCCCAGCATTTT. Combining the CDR3 with reference TRBV28 and TRBJ1-5 gives the whole variable domain DVKVTQSSRYLVKRTGEKVFLECVQDMDHENMFWYRQDPGLGLRLIYFSYDVKMKEKGDIPEGYSVSREKKERFSLILESASTNQTSMYLCASFRDRGVGEPQHFGDGTRLSIL.

The V gene is TRBV12-3 or TRBV12-4, the J gene TRBJ2-1, with 7 bases matching TRBD1. This CDR3 contains 13 residues. V trimming: 5 bases; J trimming: 9 bases; junction bases outside the gene matches: 7. The CDR3 region has the DNA TGTGCCAGCAGTCTTGCTGGACAGGCTGAGCAGTTCTTC. It is translated as CASSLAGQAEQFF.

The chain couples TRBV5-1 to TRBJ2-7; 9 bases match TRBD1. V lost 4 bases, J lost 5 bases, and 10 bases stayed unmatched. In germline, CDR1 is SGHRS, CDR2 YFSETQ. This CDR3 is built from 15 residues. As DNA, the CDR3 is TGCGCCAGCAGCCCGGGACAGGGAAGTGGAGACGAGCAGTACTTC. As protein: CASSPGQGSGDEQYF.

The chain joins TRBV28 to TRBJ1-5; the D is unclear. Germline loops: CDR1 MDHEN, CDR2 SYDVKM. V lost 2 bases and J 6 bases, leaving 11 bases between the germline ends. The CDR3 sequence is 14 residues long. CDR3 DNA sequence: TGTGCCAGCAGTTTAGTGGAGCGAAGTCAGCCCCAGCATTTT. This encodes CASSLVERSQPQHF.

In the case of this clone: Other DNA variants within this sample encode the same CDR3. The chain recombines TRBV15 with TRBJ1-2; 8 bases are shared with TRBD1. The germline CDR1 and CDR2 sequences are LNHNV and YYDKDF (reference sequence). V gave up 5 bases and J gave up 4 bases; unmatched junction bases: 3. This CDR3 is built from 13 residues. The CDR3 bases are TGTGCCACCAGCGGAGGACAGGGCTATGGCTACACCTTC. This gives the protein CATSGGQGYGYTF.